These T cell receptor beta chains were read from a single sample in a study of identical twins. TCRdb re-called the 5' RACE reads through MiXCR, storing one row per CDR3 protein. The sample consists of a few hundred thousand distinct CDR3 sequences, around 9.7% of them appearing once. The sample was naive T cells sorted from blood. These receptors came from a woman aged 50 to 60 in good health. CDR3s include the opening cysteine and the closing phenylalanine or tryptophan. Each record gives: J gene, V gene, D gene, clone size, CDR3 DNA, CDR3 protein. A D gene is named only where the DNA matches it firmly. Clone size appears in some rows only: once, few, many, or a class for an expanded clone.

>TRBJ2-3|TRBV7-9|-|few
TGTGCCATCCAACAAACGGTCGTTCTCACAGATACGCAGTATTTT
CAIQQTVVLTDTQYF
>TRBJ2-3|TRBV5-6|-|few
TGTGCCAGCAGCACCCAAAACAGGGCGAGGACAGATACGCAGTATTTT
CASSTQNRARTDTQYF
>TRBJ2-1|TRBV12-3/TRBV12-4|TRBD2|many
TGTGCCAGCACCTGGGGGGGTAGCGGAAACTCCTACAATGAGCAGTTCTTC
CASTWGGSGNSYNEQFF
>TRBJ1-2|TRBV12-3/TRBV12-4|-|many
TGTGCCAGCAGCACGCTTAACTATGGCTACACCTTC
CASSTLNYGYTF
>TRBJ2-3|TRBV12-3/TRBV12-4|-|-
TGTGCCACCGGAGGGGCAGCTAGCACAGATACGCAGTATTTT
CATGGAASTDTQYF
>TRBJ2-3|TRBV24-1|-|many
TGTGCCACCAGGTCAGGGACGGGAACAGATACGCAGTATTTT
CATRSGTGTDTQYF
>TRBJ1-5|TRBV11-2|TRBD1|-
TGTGCCAGCAGCTTCGGACAGGGGAGCTATCAGCCCCAGCATTTT
CASSFGQGSYQPQHF
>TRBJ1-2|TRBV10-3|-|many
TGTGCCATCAAAGATGGAGGACTTATTGTGGGCTACACCTTC
CAIKDGGLIVGYTF
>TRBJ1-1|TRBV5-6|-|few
TGTGCCAGCAGCTTGCCGCACCAGAACACTGAAGCTTTCTTT
CASSLPHQNTEAFF
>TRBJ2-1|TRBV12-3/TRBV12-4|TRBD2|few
TGTGCCAGCAAAAGACTAGCGGGAGTTGCCTACAATGAGCAGTTCTTC
CASKRLAGVAYNEQFF
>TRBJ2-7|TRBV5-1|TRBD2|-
TGCGCCAGTGACACGGGACTAGCGGGAGACTACGAGCAGTACTTC
CASDTGLAGDYEQYF
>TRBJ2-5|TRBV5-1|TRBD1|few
TGCGCCAGCAGCCCTGACAGGGGGCACGAGACCCAGTACTTC
CASSPDRGHETQYF
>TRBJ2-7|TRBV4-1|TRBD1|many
TGCGCCAGCAGCCAAGACTCGCAGGGGGCGAACTCCTACGAGCAGTACTTC
CASSQDSQGANSYEQYF
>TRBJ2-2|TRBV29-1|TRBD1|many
TGCAGCGTTGGACCCGGGACAGTGAACACCGGGGAGCTGTTTTTT
CSVGPGTVNTGELFF
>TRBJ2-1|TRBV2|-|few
TGTGCCAGCCTACGGGGCGGCTACAATGAGCAGTTCTTC
CASLRGGYNEQFF
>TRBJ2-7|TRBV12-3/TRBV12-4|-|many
TGTGCCAGCCGCCACCGATCGTCCCAGGGACTCTACGAGCAGTACTTC
CASRHRSSQGLYEQYF
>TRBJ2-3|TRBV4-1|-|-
TGCGCCAGCAGCCAAGATGACGATACGCAGTATTTT
CASSQDDDTQYF
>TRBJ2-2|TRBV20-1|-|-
TGCAGTGCTAGGGTTCTACCAGGCGGGGAGCTGTTTTTT
CSARVLPGGELFF
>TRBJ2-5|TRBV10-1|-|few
TGCGCCAGCAGTCGGAGATTCCAAGAGACCCAGTACTTC
CASSRRFQETQYF
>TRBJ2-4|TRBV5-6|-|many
TGTGCCAGCAGCGGTGTAGACAAAAACATTCAGTACTTC
CASSGVDKNIQYF
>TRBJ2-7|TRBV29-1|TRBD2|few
TGCAGCGTTTCTCCGGGACTAGCGGACTACGAGCAGTACTTC
CSVSPGLADYEQYF
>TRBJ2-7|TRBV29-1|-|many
TGCAGCGTTGGTTTTTTGAACGAGCAGTACTTC
CSVGFLNEQYF
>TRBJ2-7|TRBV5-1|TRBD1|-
TGCGCCAGCAGCTTGGCCCCACAGGGGGCGAGTGAGCAGTACTTC
CASSLAPQGASEQYF
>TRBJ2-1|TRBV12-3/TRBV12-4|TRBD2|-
TGTGCCAGAGGGACTACCTACAATGAGCAGTTCTTC
CARGTTYNEQFF
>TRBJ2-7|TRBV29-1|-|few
TGCAGCGTCCTCAAGACACTCGAGCAGTACTTC
CSVLKTLEQYF
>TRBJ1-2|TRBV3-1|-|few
TGTGCCAGCAGCCAGATTTCGGAGGGGTTCTATGGCTACACCTTC
CASSQISEGFYGYTF
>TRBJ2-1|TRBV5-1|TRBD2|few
TGCGCCAGCACCTCCCGGGGACTAGCGGGCCCGGGCGCCTACAATGAGCAGTTCTTC
CASTSRGLAGPGAYNEQFF
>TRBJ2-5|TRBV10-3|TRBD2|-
TGTGCCATCATGGGGCGACTAGCGGGCAAAGAGACCCAGTACTTC
CAIMGRLAGKETQYF
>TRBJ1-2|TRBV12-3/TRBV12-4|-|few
TGTGCCAGCAGTTCGGGACGCCTCCCGTCGGGCTACACCTTC
CASSSGRLPSGYTF
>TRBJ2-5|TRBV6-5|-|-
TGTGCCAGCAGTTACGATGCAGAACTAAGAGGAGCCCAGTACTTC
CASSYDAELRGAQYF
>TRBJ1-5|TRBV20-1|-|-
TGCAGTGCTGGACGACACCAGAATAGCAATCAGCCCCAGCATTTT
CSAGRHQNSNQPQHF
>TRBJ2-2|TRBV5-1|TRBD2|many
TGCGCCAGCACTCTCGGACTAGCGGGAGGTAACACCGGGGAGCTGTTTTTT
CASTLGLAGGNTGELFF
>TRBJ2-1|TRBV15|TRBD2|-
TGTGCCACCAGCAGAGATTTGGTGGGAGGACTAGCGTATCCGTTCTTC
CATSRDLVGGLAYPFF
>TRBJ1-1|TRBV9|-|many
TGTGCCAGCAGCGCCTACGAGGGCATGAACACTGAAGCTTTCTTT
CASSAYEGMNTEAFF
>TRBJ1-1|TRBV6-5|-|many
TGTGCCAGCAGTTACCCCGGTAGCCCGAGTGAAGCTTTCTTT
CASSYPGSPSEAFF
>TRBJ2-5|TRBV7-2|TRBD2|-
TGTGCCAGCAGCTGGGGGGGAGAGACCCAGTACTTC
CASSWGGETQYF
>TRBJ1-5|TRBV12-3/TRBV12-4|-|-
TGTGCCAGCAACAGGGAGCGCAATCAGCCCCAGCATTTT
CASNRERNQPQHF